This TCR beta chain comes out of a study of T cell responses to AZD1222 COVID-19 vaccine. Overall study findings and caveats: CD4 TCRs associated with vaccination spanned spike, dominating at 160-218 and 743-854. Females outnumbered males among donors, who were mostly white British; clonal diversity was possibly underestimated. Compared with day 0, the breadth and depth of the Spike-specific TCR repertoire rose significantly after two doses of AZD1222.

V gave up 7 bases and J gave up 9 bases; unmatched junction bases: 10. The germline V gene has CDR1 LGHNT and CDR2 FRNRAP. The CDR3 runs to 14 residues. Points on this clone: Its antigen is not known.

Sequencing used immunoSEQ multiplex PCR; TCRdb keeps in-frame clones, though not all of them. The sample lists roughly 60,000 clones, 84% occurring once. The material sequenced was peripheral blood, taken on day 0 of AZD1222 vaccination. V and J are TRBV12-5 and TRBJ2-1, with TRBD1 matching 9 bases. The receptor comes from an adult in good health. CDR3 amino acids: CASDLGTGPREQFF. In DNA, the CDR3 is TGTGCTAGTGACCTCGGGACAGGGCCACGTGAGCAGTTCTTC.